Listed here is a single T cell receptor (beta chain). Next came a second PCR, run for roughly 6 to 11 cycles, which used a sample-barcoded 5' primer along with a J-beta primer mix. TCRdb reanalysed the 5' RACE reads using MiXCR and keeps one entry per CDR3 protein. The profile covers about 780,000 distinct CDR3 sequences, with about 59% appearing a single time and 25% to 30% taken by the ten largest. This sample stems from a study of blood T cells in healthy people across ages. This CDR3 has 17 amino acids. Per germline, CDR1 SGDLS and CDR2 YYNGEE. V dropped 0 bases and J dropped 0; count of bases not matched to a gene: 7.

Sequenced sample: blood. The source of this sequence is a man aged 25-40 years in good health. The chain is built from TRBV9 and TRBJ2-3; 7 bases are a match to TRBD1. The CDR3: CASSVEPGTVSTDTQYF. DNA of the CDR3: TGTGCCAGCAGCGTAGAACCCGGGACAGTTAGCACAGATACGCAGTATTTT.